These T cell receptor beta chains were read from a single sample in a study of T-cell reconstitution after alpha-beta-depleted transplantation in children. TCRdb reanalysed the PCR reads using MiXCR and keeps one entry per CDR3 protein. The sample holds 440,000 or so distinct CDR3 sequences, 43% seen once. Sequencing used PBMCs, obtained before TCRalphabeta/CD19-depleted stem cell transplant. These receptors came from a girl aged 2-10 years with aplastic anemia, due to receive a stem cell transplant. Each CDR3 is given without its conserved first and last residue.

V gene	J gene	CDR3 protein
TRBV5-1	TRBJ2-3	ASSFSGQGTDTQY
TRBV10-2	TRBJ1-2	ASNHGLNYGYT
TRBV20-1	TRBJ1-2	SAPSNMAYYNYGYT
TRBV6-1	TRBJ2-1	ASSEGDEQF
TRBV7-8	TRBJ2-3	ASSLLLRDTQY
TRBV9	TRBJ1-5	ASSDSGNQPQH
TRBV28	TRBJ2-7	ASSGRTGVLEQY
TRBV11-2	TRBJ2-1	ASSFLTAPYNEQF
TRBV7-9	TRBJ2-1	ASSGRLAGSSYNEQF
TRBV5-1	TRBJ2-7	ASSLNPGVAYEQY
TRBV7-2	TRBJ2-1	ASSLLPGQGDSNEQF
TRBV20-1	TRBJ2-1	SARSKFGGHEQF
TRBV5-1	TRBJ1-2	ASSLEGPGYT
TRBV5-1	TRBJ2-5	ASSLKGIQETQY
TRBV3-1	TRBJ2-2	ASSQDFGAGGVGELF
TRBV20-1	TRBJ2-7	SARDQVGEPYEQY
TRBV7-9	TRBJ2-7	ASSSHHYEQY
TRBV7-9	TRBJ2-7	ASRGGSYEQY
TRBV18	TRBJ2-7	ASSLGRQGSSYEQY
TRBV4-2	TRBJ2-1	ASSQDWSNEQF
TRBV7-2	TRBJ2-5	ASSLQSETQY
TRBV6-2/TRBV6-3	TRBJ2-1	ASSGTSGRLYNEQF
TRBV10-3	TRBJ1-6	AIRGTGEGNSPLH
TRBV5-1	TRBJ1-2	ASSLESPLYGYT
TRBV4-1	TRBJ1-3	ASSQVEGQGSGNTIY
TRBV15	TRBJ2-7	ATSGGSDKPYEQY
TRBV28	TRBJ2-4	ASNPQGGLLAKNIQY
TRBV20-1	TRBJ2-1	SARDPGVDYNEQF
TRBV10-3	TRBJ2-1	AISVGQGVDEQF
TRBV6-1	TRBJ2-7	ASRDGQGNSYEQY
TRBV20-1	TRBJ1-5	SARIPGQGTFQPQH
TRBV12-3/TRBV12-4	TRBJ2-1	ASGVSPGEQF
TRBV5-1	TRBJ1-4	ASSRDRTANEKLF
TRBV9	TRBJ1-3	ASSSEGDSGNTIY
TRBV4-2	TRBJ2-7	ASSRETSGKFEQY
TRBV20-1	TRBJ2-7	SARAFQADYEQY
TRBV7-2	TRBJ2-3	ASSLEPGLDTQY
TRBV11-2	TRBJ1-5	ASSFDRGSQPQH
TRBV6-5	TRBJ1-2	ASSHNYGYT
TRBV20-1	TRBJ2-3	SAHKGAGVGTDTQY
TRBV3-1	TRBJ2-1	ASLLAGDNEQF
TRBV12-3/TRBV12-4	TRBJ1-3	ASNPTGSGNTIY
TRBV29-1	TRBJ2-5	SVGTGVETQY
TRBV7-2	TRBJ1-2	ASSAYLSGPTEGNT